These T cell receptor beta chains were read from a single sample in a study of blood T cell repertoires in COVID-19. Measured with immunoSEQ multiplex PCR; TCRdb has only the in-frame clones, and not every one. Among under 95,000 clones listed, 90% to 95% were seen once. Sequenced sample: peripheral blood. The receptor source for this set is a man aged 45-65 years with COVID-19, enrolled during active disease. The CDR3 runs from the conserved cysteine through the conserved F or W. D genes are given only for firm matches. Size tells how often a clone was seen (once, few, many) or the class of an expanded clone, and some rows leave it out.

abundance,v_gene,j_gene,d_gene,CDR3nt,CDR3aa
.,TRBV25-1,TRBJ1-1,TRBD1,TGTGCCAGCAGTCCGCGATTGACAGGGGGAACTGAAGCTTTCTTT,CASSPRLTGGTEAFF
.,TRBV6-6,TRBJ2-1,TRBD2,TGTGCCAGCAGATTAGCGGGAGTCTCCTACAATGAGCAGTTCTTC,CASRLAGVSYNEQFF
.,TRBV3-1/TRBV3-2,TRBJ2-7,TRBD2,TGTGCCAGCAGCCCTCTAGCGGGAGGATCCTACGAGCAGTACTTC,CASSPLAGGSYEQYF
.,TRBV11-2,TRBJ2-1,.,TGTGCCAGCAGCTTAGCCCTAGGGGAGGTCTACAATGAGCAGTTCTTC,CASSLALGEVYNEQFF
.,TRBV7-9,TRBJ2-5,.,TGTGCCAGCAGCTTATCCCCGCGGGAAGAGACCCAGTACTTC,CASSLSPREETQYF
.,TRBV27,TRBJ2-7,TRBD1,TGTGCCAGCAGTTTTTCCTCGGGACAGACCTACGAGCAGTACTTC,CASSFSSGQTYEQYF
.,TRBV5-6,TRBJ1-1,TRBD1,TGTGCCAGCAGCGCCCTAAGACAGGGGAACACTGAAGCTTTCTTT,CASSALRQGNTEAFF
.,TRBV9,TRBJ2-1,TRBD2,TGTGCCAGCAGCTCGGGACTAGCGGACAATGAGCAGTTCTTC,CASSSGLADNEQFF
once,TRBV2,TRBJ2-7,TRBD1,TGTGCCAGCAGGGACAGGGGCCAACCCTACGAGCAGTACTTC,CASRDRGQPYEQYF
.,TRBV7-6,TRBJ2-2,TRBD2,TGTGCCAGCACGGGACTAGCGGGAGGGCCGAGGACCGGGGAGCTGTTTTTT,CASTGLAGGPRTGELFF
.,TRBV7-8,TRBJ2-7,.,TGTGCCAGCAGCTTAGCATTAAACGAGCAGTACTTC,CASSLALNEQYF
.,TRBV7-9,TRBJ2-5,.,TGTGCCAGCAGCTCCAGACAGGGAGGCCAAGTTACCCAGTACTTC,CASSSRQGGQVTQYF
.,TRBV14,TRBJ2-2,.,TGTGCCAGCAGCCAAGAAGGGGTACTTCACACCGGGGAGCTGTTTTTT,CASSQEGVLHTGELFF
once,TRBV5-6,TRBJ2-5,.,TGTGCCAGCAGCTTGAAACAGGTATCGGAGACCCAGTACTTC,CASSLKQVSETQYF
.,TRBV5-1,TRBJ2-1,.,TGCGCCAGCAGCTTACTCAGGGGTCTAGGGAGCGACAATGAGCAGTTCTTC,CASSLLRGLGSDNEQFF
few,TRBV5-6,TRBJ2-1,TRBD2,TGTGCCAGCAGCTTGTCTTCCAGCGGGAGGCCCAATGAGCAGTTCTTC,CASSLSSSGRPNEQFF
.,TRBV18,TRBJ1-1,.,TGTGCCAGCACCAGGGCGCGGAACACTGAAGCTTTCTTT,CASTRARNTEAFF
.,TRBV3-1/TRBV3-2,TRBJ2-1,TRBD2,TGTGCCAGCAGCCGGGGGGGGAACCACAATGAGCAGTTCTTC,CASSRGGNHNEQFF
.,TRBV7-2,TRBJ2-7,TRBD1,TGTGCCAGCAGCACACGCACAGGGGGCTACGAGCAGTACTTC,CASSTRTGGYEQYF
.,TRBV9,TRBJ2-1,.,TGTGCCAGCAGCGTACAAACCTACAATGAGCAGTTCTTC,CASSVQTYNEQFF
.,TRBV5-4,TRBJ2-3,TRBD2,TGTGCCAGCAGCGTTCCGGTGTTAGGGAGGGGCACAGATACGCAGTATTTT,CASSVPVLGRGTDTQYF
.,TRBV7-2,TRBJ2-7,.,TGTGCCAGCAGCAGAACTCCTCAAGAAAACTACGAGCAGTACTTC,CASSRTPQENYEQYF
.,TRBV19,TRBJ1-2,.,TGTGCCAGTCTGCCGGGACACGGACTGACGGGGAGCTACACCTTC,CASLPGHGLTGSYTF
.,TRBV7-3,TRBJ2-1,.,TGTGCCAGCAACCACGGACCGGGGTCTGAGCAGTTCTTC,CASNHGPGSEQFF
.,TRBV19,TRBJ2-1,TRBD2,TGTGCCAGTAGTATAGGGAGGTGGACTAGCGGGAGGAACAATGAGCAGTTCTTC,CASSIGRWTSGRNNEQFF
.,TRBV7-8,TRBJ1-3,.,TGTGCCAGCAGCTCCGGTGGAAACACCATATATTTT,CASSSGGNTIYF
.,TRBV18,TRBJ1-5,TRBD1,TGTGCCAGCTCACCCAGGGGGGCGGATCAGCCCCAGCATTTT,CASSPRGADQPQHF
.,TRBV9,TRBJ2-3,TRBD1,TGTGCCAGCAGCGTAGTGGGACAGTCGACAGATACGCAGTATTTT,CASSVVGQSTDTQYF
.,TRBV28,TRBJ1-6,TRBD1,TGTGCCAGCAGGGTAGATCAGGGGGAGGATTCACCCCTCCACTTT,CASRVDQGEDSPLHF
.,TRBV16,TRBJ2-7,TRBD2,TGTGCCAGCAGCCAATCTAGCGGGGCCTCCTACGAGCAGTACTTC,CASSQSSGASYEQYF
.,TRBV15,TRBJ2-2,TRBD2,TGTGCCACCAGCACTAGCGGGAGCGCGGGCACCGGGGAGCTGTTTTTT,CATSTSGSAGTGELFF
.,TRBV7-8,TRBJ1-5,.,TGTGCCAGCAGCTTAGGCAGCGGGACCAATCAGCCCCAGCATTTT,CASSLGSGTNQPQHF
few,TRBV5-4,TRBJ1-5,TRBD1,TGTGCCAGCAGCCGCGGAGGACAGGGCAGTAATCAGCCCCAGCATTTT,CASSRGGQGSNQPQHF
.,TRBV9,TRBJ2-1,.,TGTGCCAGCAGCGTGTCCGAGGTCCATGAGCAGTTCTTC,CASSVSEVHEQFF
.,TRBV23-1,TRBJ1-2,TRBD1,TGCGCCAGCAGCCAGGATGGACAGGGGCGCGAAGAATATGGCTACACCTTC,CASSQDGQGREEYGYTF
.,TRBV24-1,TRBJ2-2,TRBD1,TGTGCCACCAGTGATACGGACAGGGGGGGGATCGGGGAGCTGTTTTTT,CATSDTDRGGIGELFF
.,TRBV28,TRBJ1-4,TRBD1,TGTGCCAGCAGATCGGGACAGTATAATGAAAAACTGTTTTTT,CASRSGQYNEKLFF
.,TRBV20-1,TRBJ2-5,.,TGCAGTGTATCAGAGACCCAGTACTTC,CSVSETQYF
.,TRBV3-1/TRBV3-2,TRBJ2-2,TRBD2,TGTGCCAGCAGCCAAGGGGCGGGGGGACATATCGGGGAGCTGTTTTTT,CASSQGAGGHIGELFF
.,TRBV15,TRBJ2-2,.,TGTGCCACCAGTAGAGTCGTTTACACCGGGGAGCTGTTTTTT,CATSRVVYTGELFF
.,TRBV6-5,TRBJ2-7,.,TGTGCCAGCAGTTACTCGACGGGCGAGCAGTACTTC,CASSYSTGEQYF
.,TRBV5-1,TRBJ2-3,TRBD1,TGCGCCAGCAGCCTACAGGGGAACACAGATACGCAGTATTTT,CASSLQGNTDTQYF
.,TRBV5-5,TRBJ2-6,.,TGTGCCAGCAGCTTCGACTCTACAAGCTCTGGGGCCAACGTCCTGACTTTC,CASSFDSTSSGANVLTF
.,TRBV4-2,TRBJ2-1,TRBD2,TGTGCCAGCAGCCCCGGACTAGCGGGAGCGTCCTACAATGAGCAGTTCTTC,CASSPGLAGASYNEQFF
.,TRBV29-1,TRBJ2-1,.,TGCAGCGTTCTCCCAGGCCGCTACAATGAGCAGTTCTTC,CSVLPGRYNEQFF
few,TRBV19,TRBJ2-3,TRBD1,TGTGCCAGTAGTATAGGACAGGGCGGCGAGACAGATACGCAGTATTTT,CASSIGQGGETDTQYF
once,TRBV4-1,TRBJ2-3,TRBD2,TGCGCCAGCAGCCAGGATGGTAGCGGGGGGAGCACAGATACGCAGTATTTT,CASSQDGSGGSTDTQYF
.,TRBV19,TRBJ2-2,.,TGTGCCAGTAGTGCAGGATCGGCCACCGGGGAGCTGTTTTTT,CASSAGSATGELFF
.,TRBV30,TRBJ2-7,TRBD1,TGTGCCTGGAGCTCCTATCAGGGGGTCGACGAGCAGTACTTC,CAWSSYQGVDEQYF
.,TRBV2,TRBJ2-7,.,TGTGCCAGCAGTGAAATGCGGCAGGGCGGTAACGAGCAGTACTTC,CASSEMRQGGNEQYF
.,TRBV6-2/TRBV6-3,TRBJ2-1,TRBD2,TGTGCCAGCAGCCGGACTAGGGCTAATGAGCAGTTCTTC,CASSRTRANEQFF
.,TRBV19,TRBJ2-4,.,TGTGCCAGTAAGGGGACTTCGGACATTCAGTACTTC,CASKGTSDIQYF
.,TRBV12-3/TRBV12-4,TRBJ2-3,.,TGTGCCAGCAGTTCGGGAGATACGCAGTATTTT,CASSSGDTQYF